These T cell receptor beta chains were read from a single sample in a study of blood T cell repertoires in COVID-19. The assay was immunoSEQ multiplex PCR, and TCRdb's table has in-frame clones only and misses some. The table has over 150,000 clones, 80% to 85% seen once. Sample: PBMCs or T cells enriched from blood (not recorded which). These receptors all come from a man in his forties who had recovered from COVID-19. Both conserved end residues are part of each CDR3. The D gene is left open where the match is weak. Clone sizes are given selectively: once, few, many, or a class where the clone is expanded.

clone size	J gene	D gene	V gene	CDR3 DNA	CDR3 protein
NA	TRBJ1-1	NA	TRBV18	TGTGCCAGCTCACCATCGTTGGGGGGGTTAGGCACTGAAGCTTTCTTT	CASSPSLGGLGTEAFF
few	TRBJ1-5	TRBD1	TRBV24-1	TGTGCCACCATGGGGCAGGGGGGTAATCAGCCCCAGCATTTT	CATMGQGGNQPQHF
NA	TRBJ2-1	TRBD1	TRBV6-5	TGTGCCAGCAGTCATGGACAGGGGGCCTACAATGAGCAGTTCTTC	CASSHGQGAYNEQFF
few	TRBJ1-6	NA	TRBV6-2/TRBV6-3	TGTGCCAGCAGTTCCTGGGCAGGGCAGAATTCACCCCTCCACTTT	CASSSWAGQNSPLHF
NA	TRBJ1-1	TRBD1	TRBV4-2	TGTGCCAGCAGCCAAGAGGGGACAGGGCGATTCCGCACTGAAGCTTTCTTT	CASSQEGTGRFRTEAFF
NA	TRBJ2-3	NA	TRBV2	TGTGCCAGCAAATTGGTACGGGCAGATACGCAGTATTTT	CASKLVRADTQYF
NA	TRBJ1-4	NA	TRBV27	TGTGCCAGCAGTTTATCGGAGGGGAGTTTGTCAACTAATGAAAAACTGTTTTTT	CASSLSEGSLSTNEKLFF
NA	TRBJ1-3	NA	TRBV5-1	TGCGCCAGCAGCCTCCAGGGATCTGGAAACACCATATATTTT	CASSLQGSGNTIYF
NA	TRBJ1-2	TRBD1	TRBV4-3	TGCGCCAGCAGCCAAGGGGACAGATATGGCTACACCTTC	CASSQGDRYGYTF
NA	TRBJ2-1	TRBD2	TRBV3-1/TRBV3-2	TGTGCCAGCAGCAAACTAGCGGGGGCTTACAATGAGCAGTTCTTC	CASSKLAGAYNEQFF
NA	TRBJ2-3	TRBD2	TRBV6-5	TGTGCCAGACTACCTAGCGGGGGCACAGATACGCAGTATTTT	CARLPSGGTDTQYF
NA	TRBJ1-1	NA	TRBV2	TGTGCCAGCAGTCTACGGTCCATGAACACTGAAGCTTTCTTT	CASSLRSMNTEAFF
NA	TRBJ1-5	TRBD1	TRBV28	TGTGCCAGCAGTTTAAGCAGGGGGTATAATCAGCCCCAGCATTTT	CASSLSRGYNQPQHF
NA	TRBJ2-3	TRBD2	TRBV19	TGTGCCAGTAGTATCAGGGCTAGCGGGGGCTCTAGCACAGATACGCAGTATTTT	CASSIRASGGSSTDTQYF
NA	TRBJ1-6	NA	TRBV28	TGTGCCAGCAGCGACAGTGATAATTCACCCCTCCACTTT	CASSDSDNSPLHF
NA	TRBJ1-2	TRBD1	TRBV5-4	TGTGCCAGCAGCACTGGGACAGGGGGTGACTATGGCTACACCTTC	CASSTGTGGDYGYTF
NA	TRBJ1-1	TRBD1	TRBV9	TGTGCCAGCAGCGTAGCTACGTGGGGGGGACAGGGCACTGAAGCTTTCTTT	CASSVATWGGQGTEAFF
NA	TRBJ1-2	NA	TRBV10-1	TGCGCCAGCAGTGAGACAACTAACTATGGCTACACCTTC	CASSETTNYGYTF
NA	TRBJ2-2	TRBD1	TRBV27	TGTGCCAGCAGCCGGAACAGGGGCACCGGGGAGCTGTTTTTT	CASSRNRGTGELFF
NA	TRBJ1-5	TRBD1	TRBV29-1	TGCAGCGCTGGGACAGCTAATCAGCCCCAGCATTTT	CSAGTANQPQHF
NA	TRBJ1-2	TRBD1	TRBV28	TGTGCCAGCAGTTTAATGGGGACAGGGATTACTTATGGCTACACCTTC	CASSLMGTGITYGYTF
NA	TRBJ2-3	TRBD1	TRBV5-1	TGCGCCAGCAGCTCGGGGACAGGAGGGGCTTTCACAGATACGCAGTATTTT	CASSSGTGGAFTDTQYF
NA	TRBJ2-7	TRBD1	TRBV7-9	TGTGCCAGCAGCTTGGCCAATGCAGGGACAGGGGTTTTCTACGAGCAGTACTTC	CASSLANAGTGVFYEQYF
NA	TRBJ2-2	NA	TRBV10-3	TGTGCCATCGGAGAGAGGGTGGCGAACACCGGGGAGCTGTTTTTT	CAIGERVANTGELFF
NA	TRBJ1-3	NA	TRBV3-1/TRBV3-2	TGTGCCAGCAGCCAAGTTGAGGGAAACACCATATATTTT	CASSQVEGNTIYF
NA	TRBJ2-5	TRBD2	TRBV2	TGTGCCAGCAGTCGGACTAGCGGGGGGGCGAAAGTTGAGACCCAGTACTTC	CASSRTSGGAKVETQYF
NA	TRBJ2-1	TRBD2	TRBV9	TGTGCCAGCAGAGATAGCGGGGGGACCTACAATGAGCAGTTCTTC	CASRDSGGTYNEQFF
NA	TRBJ1-5	TRBD1	TRBV6-2/TRBV6-3	TGTGCCAGCAGTTACGGGACAGGGTCGGGTCAGCCCCAGCATTTT	CASSYGTGSGQPQHF
NA	TRBJ2-7	TRBD1	TRBV15	TGTGCCACCAGTCAGGACAGGGTCTACGAGCAGTACTTC	CATSQDRVYEQYF
NA	TRBJ1-2	NA	TRBV6-2/TRBV6-3	TGTGCCAGCAGTTACGAGACTAACTATGGCTACACCTTC	CASSYETNYGYTF
NA	TRBJ1-1	NA	TRBV6-5	TGTGCCAGCAGTTACTCGTGGGGCAGGTCGAACACTGAAGCTTTCTTT	CASSYSWGRSNTEAFF
NA	TRBJ1-6	NA	TRBV7-2	TGTGCCAGCAGATTAATGTACAGTTTAAATTCACCCCTCCACTTT	CASRLMYSLNSPLHF
once	TRBJ1-2	TRBD1	TRBV5-1	TGCGCCAGCAGACCTGACAGGGGGCCGCGCGGCTACACCTTC	CASRPDRGPRGYTF
NA	TRBJ1-1	NA	TRBV9	TGTGCCAGCAGCGCCAGTTGGACATTAACTGAAGCTTTCTTT	CASSASWTLTEAFF
NA	TRBJ1-1	NA	TRBV6-6	TGTGCCAGCAGCAACTTTAACACTGAAGCTTTCTTT	CASSNFNTEAFF
NA	TRBJ1-5	NA	TRBV4-2	TGTGCCAGCAGCCAGGGCATCTCCGCGGGGCAGCCCCAGCATTTT	CASSQGISAGQPQHF
NA	TRBJ1-5	TRBD1	TRBV4-1	TGCGCCAGCAGCCAAGCCCAGGGGGGCCAGCCCCAGCATTTT	CASSQAQGGQPQHF
NA	TRBJ2-7	TRBD1	TRBV7-9	TGTGCCAGCAGCTTAGCCGACGACAGGGGCTACGAGCAGTACTTC	CASSLADDRGYEQYF
once	TRBJ1-5	NA	TRBV11-3	TGTGCCAGCAGCTTAGTTGTCGGCAGCTTAGCTGGCAATCAGCCCCAGCATTTT	CASSLVVGSLAGNQPQHF
NA	TRBJ2-2	NA	TRBV3-1/TRBV3-2	TGTGCCAGCAGCCAAGTGGCGGACACCGGGGAGCTGTTTTTT	CASSQVADTGELFF
NA	TRBJ1-2	TRBD1	TRBV7-2	TGTGCCAGCAGCTTAAGGGGGACAGGGTATGTGGGCTACACCTTC	CASSLRGTGYVGYTF
NA	TRBJ1-5	NA	TRBV19	TGTGCCAGTAGTATACATGGGAGCAGCAATCAGCCCCAGCATTTT	CASSIHGSSNQPQHF
few	TRBJ1-6	NA	TRBV4-3	TGCGCCAGCAGCCAAGGTCCCCAGGGGTCCTCCTATAATTCACCCCTCCACTTT	CASSQGPQGSSYNSPLHF
NA	TRBJ1-6	NA	TRBV6-5	TGTGCCAGCAGTTCAACTTTTCGTCCCAATTCACCCCTCCACTTT	CASSSTFRPNSPLHF
NA	TRBJ1-4	NA	TRBV5-6	TGTGCCAGCAGCTTGTCCAGGGTCGGCTACGGGGAAAAACTGTTTTTT	CASSLSRVGYGEKLFF
NA	TRBJ1-2	NA	TRBV30	TGTGCCTTGGACAAAAAGGATTCTAACTATGGCTACACCTTC	CALDKKDSNYGYTF
NA	TRBJ1-4	TRBD1	TRBV10-2	TGCGCCAGCAGCCAGACAGGGTCCCAAACTAATGAAAAACTGTTTTTT	CASSQTGSQTNEKLFF
once	TRBJ2-5	NA	TRBV6-5	TGTGCCAGCAGTTACCGCGGTAACGCCCAAGAGACCCAGTACTTC	CASSYRGNAQETQYF
once	TRBJ2-7	TRBD2	TRBV19	TGTGCCAGTGCTTTAGCGGGGGGGCTACGGGACGAGCAGTACTTC	CASALAGGLRDEQYF
NA	TRBJ1-5	NA	TRBV12-3/TRBV12-4	TGTGCCATCAAACAGGGCGGACAGCCCCAGCATTTT	CAIKQGGQPQHF
NA	TRBJ2-7	NA	TRBV27	TGTGCCAGCATCTATCTCGGGGACGAGCAGTACTTC	CASIYLGDEQYF
NA	TRBJ1-6	TRBD1	TRBV6-4	TGTGCCAGCACCCAAAAGACAGGGCTTTCTAATTCACCCCTCCACTTT	CASTQKTGLSNSPLHF
NA	TRBJ2-7	NA	TRBV24-1	TGTGCCACCAGTGATTTGTCGCGGGACGAGCAGTACTTC	CATSDLSRDEQYF